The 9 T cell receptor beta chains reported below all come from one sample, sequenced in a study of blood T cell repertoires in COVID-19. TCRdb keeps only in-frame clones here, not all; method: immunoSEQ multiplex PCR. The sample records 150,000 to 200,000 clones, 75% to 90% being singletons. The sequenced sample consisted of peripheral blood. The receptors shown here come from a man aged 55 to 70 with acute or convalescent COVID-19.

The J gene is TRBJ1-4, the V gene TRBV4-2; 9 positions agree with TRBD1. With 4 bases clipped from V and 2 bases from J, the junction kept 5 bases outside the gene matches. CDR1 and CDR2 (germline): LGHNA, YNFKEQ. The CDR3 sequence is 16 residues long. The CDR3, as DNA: TGTGCCAGCAGCCCCCGACAGGGGGGCACTAATGAAAAACTGTTTTTT. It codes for CASSPRQGGTNEKLFF.

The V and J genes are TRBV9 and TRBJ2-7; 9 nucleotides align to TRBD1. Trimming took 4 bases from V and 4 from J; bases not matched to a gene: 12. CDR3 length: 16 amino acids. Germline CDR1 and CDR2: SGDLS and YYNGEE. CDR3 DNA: TGTGCCAGCAGCCCCGCCGGGACAGGGAACCTGTACGAGCAGTACTTC. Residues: CASSPAGTGNLYEQYF.

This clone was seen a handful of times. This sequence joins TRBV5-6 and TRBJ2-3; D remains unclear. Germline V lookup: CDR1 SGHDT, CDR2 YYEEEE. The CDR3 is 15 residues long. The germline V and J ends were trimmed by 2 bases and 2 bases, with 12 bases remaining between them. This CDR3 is CASSFNFPFTDTQYF. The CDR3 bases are TGTGCCAGCAGCTTTAATTTCCCCTTCACAGATACGCAGTATTTT. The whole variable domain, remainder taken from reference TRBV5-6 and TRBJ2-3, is DAGVTQSPTHLIKTRGQQVTLRCSPKSGHDTVSWYQQALGQGPQFIFQYYEEEERQRGNFPDRFSGHQFPNYSSELNVNALLLGDSALYLCASSFNFPFTDTQYFGPGTRLTVL.

The CDR3: CASRGTESYEQYF. For the CDR3, the DNA is TGTGCCAGCCGGGGGACAGAGTCCTACGAGCAGTACTTC. The chain joins TRBV2 to TRBJ2-7; tentatively, D is TRBD1 (7 bases). Per germline, CDR1 SNHLY and CDR2 FYNNEI. The CDR3 covers 13 residues. The V and J ends lost 8 bases and 1 base respectively, with 12 bases between them.

The DNA for the CDR3 is TGTGCCAGCAGTTATGGCAGGGGCTACGAGCAGTACTTC. Translated, it gives CASSYGRGYEQYF. The chain carries TRBV6-5 and TRBJ2-7; possibly TRBD1 for D (6 bases). The CDR3 sequence is 13 residues long. V was shortened by 3 bases and J by 3 bases, with 9 bases between the two germline ends. Germline CDR1 reads MNHEY; CDR2 reads SVGAGI.

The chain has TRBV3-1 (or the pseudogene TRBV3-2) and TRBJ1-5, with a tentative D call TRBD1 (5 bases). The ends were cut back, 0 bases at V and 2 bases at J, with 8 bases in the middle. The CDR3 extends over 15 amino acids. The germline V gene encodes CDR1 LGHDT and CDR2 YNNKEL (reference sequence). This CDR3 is CASSQEGAGNQPQHF. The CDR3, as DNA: TGTGCCAGCAGCCAAGAAGGGGCGGGCAATCAGCCCCAGCATTTT.

In DNA form, the CDR3 reads TGTGCCAGCAGTTACGTCCAGGGATCCTACGAGCAGTACTTC. This sequence encodes CASSYVQGSYEQYF. This chain links TRBV6-5 with TRBJ2-7; TRBD1 is a possible D gene (5 bases). Trimming removed 2 bases at V and 1 base at J, with 9 bases between. The CDR3 is 14 amino acids. Germline loops: CDR1 MNHEY, CDR2 SVGAGI.

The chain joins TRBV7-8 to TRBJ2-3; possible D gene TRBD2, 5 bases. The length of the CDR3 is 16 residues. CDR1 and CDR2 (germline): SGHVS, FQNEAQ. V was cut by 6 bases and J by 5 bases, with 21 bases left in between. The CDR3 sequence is CASRRFETTGVDTQYF. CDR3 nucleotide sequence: TGTGCCAGCAGGAGGTTCGAGACTACCGGAGTAGATACGCAGTATTTT.

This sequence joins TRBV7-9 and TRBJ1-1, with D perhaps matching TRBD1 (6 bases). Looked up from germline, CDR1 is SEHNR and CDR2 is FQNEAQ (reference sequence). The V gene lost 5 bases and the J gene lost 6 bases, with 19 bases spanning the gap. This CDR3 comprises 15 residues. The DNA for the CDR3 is TGTGCCAGCAGCCTTAGTTGGGGGCGGAATGCTGAAGCTTTCTTT. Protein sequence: CASSLSWGRNAEAFF.